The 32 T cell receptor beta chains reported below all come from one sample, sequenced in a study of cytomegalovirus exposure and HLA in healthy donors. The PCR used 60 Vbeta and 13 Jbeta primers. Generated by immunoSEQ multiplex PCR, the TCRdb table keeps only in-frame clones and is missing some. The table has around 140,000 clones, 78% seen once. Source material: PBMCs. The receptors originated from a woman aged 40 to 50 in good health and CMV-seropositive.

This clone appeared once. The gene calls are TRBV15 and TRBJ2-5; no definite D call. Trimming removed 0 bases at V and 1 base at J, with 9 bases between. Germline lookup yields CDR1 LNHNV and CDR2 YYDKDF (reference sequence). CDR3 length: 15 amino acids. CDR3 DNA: TGTGCCACCAGCAGAGAAAGCCCCCCCCAAGAGACCCAGTACTTC. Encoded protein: CATSRESPPQETQYF.

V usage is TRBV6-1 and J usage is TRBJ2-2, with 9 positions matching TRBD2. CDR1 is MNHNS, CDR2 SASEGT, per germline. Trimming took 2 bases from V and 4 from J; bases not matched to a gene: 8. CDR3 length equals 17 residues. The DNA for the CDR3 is TGTGCCAGCAGTGAAAAGACTAGCGGTTTTTCCACCGGGGAGCTGTTTTTT. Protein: CASSEKTSGFSTGELFF.

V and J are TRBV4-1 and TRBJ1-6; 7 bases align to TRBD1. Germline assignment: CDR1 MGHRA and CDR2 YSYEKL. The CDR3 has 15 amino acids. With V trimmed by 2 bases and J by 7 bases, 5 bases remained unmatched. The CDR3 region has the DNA TGCGCCAGCAGCCAACCGGACAGGTCGAATTCACCCCTCCACTTT. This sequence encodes CASSQPDRSNSPLHF.

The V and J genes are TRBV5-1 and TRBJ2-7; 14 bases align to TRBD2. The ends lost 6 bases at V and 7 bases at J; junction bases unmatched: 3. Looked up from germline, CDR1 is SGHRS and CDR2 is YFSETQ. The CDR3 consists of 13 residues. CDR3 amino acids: CASTRLAGGEQYF. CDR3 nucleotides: TGCGCCAGCACGCGACTAGCGGGAGGGGAGCAGTACTTC.

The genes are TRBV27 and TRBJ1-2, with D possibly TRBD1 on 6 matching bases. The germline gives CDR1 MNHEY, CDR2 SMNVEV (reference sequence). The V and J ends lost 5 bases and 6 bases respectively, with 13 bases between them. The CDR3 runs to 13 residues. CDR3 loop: CASSPRQGHGYTF. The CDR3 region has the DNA TGTGCCAGCAGTCCCCGCCAGGGGCATGGCTACACCTTC.

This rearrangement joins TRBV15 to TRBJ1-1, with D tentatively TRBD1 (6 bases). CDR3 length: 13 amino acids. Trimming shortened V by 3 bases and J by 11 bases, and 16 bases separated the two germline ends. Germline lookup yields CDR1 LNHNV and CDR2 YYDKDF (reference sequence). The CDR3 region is CATSRQRGFIAFF. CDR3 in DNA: TGTGCCACCAGCAGGCAGAGGGGGTTCATCGCTTTCTTT.

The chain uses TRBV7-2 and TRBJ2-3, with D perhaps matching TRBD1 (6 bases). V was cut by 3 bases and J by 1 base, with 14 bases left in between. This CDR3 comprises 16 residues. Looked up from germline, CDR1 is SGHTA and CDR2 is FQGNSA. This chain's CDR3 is CASSLRQASGTDTQYF. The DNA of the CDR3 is TGTGCCAGCAGCTTGCGACAGGCCTCCGGCACAGATACGCAGTATTTT.

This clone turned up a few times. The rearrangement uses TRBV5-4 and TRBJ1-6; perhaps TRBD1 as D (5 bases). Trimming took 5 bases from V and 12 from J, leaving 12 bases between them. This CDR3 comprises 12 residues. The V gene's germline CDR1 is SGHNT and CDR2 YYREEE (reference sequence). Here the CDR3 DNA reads TGTGCCAGCAGATACCCCGGGGGACCCCTCCACTTT. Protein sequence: CASRYPGGPLHF.

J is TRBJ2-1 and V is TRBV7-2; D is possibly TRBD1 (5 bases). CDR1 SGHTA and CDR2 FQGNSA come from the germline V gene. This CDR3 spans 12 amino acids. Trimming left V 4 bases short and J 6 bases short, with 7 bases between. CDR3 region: CASSSRGNEQFF. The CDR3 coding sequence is TGTGCCAGCAGCTCAAGGGGCAATGAGCAGTTCTTC.

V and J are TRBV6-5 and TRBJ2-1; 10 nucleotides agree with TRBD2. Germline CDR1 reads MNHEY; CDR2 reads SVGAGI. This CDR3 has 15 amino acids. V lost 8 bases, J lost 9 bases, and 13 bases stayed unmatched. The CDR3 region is CASAVGLAVKSEQFF. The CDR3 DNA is TGTGCCAGCGCCGTCGGACTAGCGGTGAAATCTGAGCAGTTCTTC.

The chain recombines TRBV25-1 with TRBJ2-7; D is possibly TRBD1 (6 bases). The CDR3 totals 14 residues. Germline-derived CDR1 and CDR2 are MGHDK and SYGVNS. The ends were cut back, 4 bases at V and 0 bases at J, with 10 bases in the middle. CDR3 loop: CASSGGHLSYEQYF. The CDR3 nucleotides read TGTGCCAGCAGTGGGGGACACCTCTCCTACGAGCAGTACTTC.

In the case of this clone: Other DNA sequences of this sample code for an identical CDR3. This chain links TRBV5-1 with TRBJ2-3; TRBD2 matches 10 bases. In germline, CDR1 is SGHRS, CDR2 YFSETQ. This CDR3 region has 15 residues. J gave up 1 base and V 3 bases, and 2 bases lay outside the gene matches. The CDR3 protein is CASSSLAGGTDTQYF. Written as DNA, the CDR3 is TGCGCCAGCAGCTCTCTAGCGGGAGGCACAGATACGCAGTATTTT.

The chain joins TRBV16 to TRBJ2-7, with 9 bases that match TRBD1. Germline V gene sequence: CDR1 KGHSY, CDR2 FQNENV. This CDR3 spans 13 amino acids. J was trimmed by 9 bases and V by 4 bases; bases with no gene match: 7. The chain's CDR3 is CASSPDRGAAQYF. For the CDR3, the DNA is TGTGCCAGCAGCCCTGACAGGGGGGCGGCGCAGTACTTC.

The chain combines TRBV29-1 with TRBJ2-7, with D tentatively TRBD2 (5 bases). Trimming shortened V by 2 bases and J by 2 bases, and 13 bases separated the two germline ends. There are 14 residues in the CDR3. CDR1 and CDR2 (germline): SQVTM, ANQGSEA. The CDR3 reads CSVESGLGTYEQYF. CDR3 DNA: TGCAGCGTTGAAAGCGGCCTCGGAACCTACGAGCAGTACTTC.

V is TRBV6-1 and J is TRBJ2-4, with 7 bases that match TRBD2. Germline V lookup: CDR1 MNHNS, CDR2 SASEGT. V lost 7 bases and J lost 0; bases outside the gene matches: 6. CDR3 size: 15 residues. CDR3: CASIVAGLAKNIQYF. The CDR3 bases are TGTGCCAGCATAGTAGCGGGCTTAGCCAAAAACATTCAGTACTTC.

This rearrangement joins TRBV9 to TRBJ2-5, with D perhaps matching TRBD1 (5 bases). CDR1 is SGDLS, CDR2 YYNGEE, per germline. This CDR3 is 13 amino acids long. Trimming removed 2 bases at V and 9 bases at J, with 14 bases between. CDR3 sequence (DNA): TGTGCCAGCAGCGTCCGCCCTCTAGGGGCCCAGTACTTC. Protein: CASSVRPLGAQYF.

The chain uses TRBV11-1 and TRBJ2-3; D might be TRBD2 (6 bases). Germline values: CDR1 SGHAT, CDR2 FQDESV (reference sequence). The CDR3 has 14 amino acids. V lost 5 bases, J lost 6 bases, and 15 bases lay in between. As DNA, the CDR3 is TGTGCCAGCAGCCACAGGAGGGCGAGCGATACGCAGTATTTT. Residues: CASSHRRASDTQYF.

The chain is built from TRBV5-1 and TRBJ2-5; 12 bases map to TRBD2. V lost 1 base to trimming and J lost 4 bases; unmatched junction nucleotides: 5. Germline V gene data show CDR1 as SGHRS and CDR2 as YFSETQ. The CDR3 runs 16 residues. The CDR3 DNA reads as TGCGCCAGCAGCTTGAGACTAGCGGGAGAGGTAGAGACCCAGTACTTC. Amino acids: CASSLRLAGEVETQYF. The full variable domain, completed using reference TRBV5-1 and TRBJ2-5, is KAGVTQTPRYLIKTRGQQVTLSCSPISGHRSVSWYQQTPGQGLQFLFEYFSETQRNKGNFPGRFSGRQFSNSRSEMNVSTLELGDSALYLCASSLRLAGEVETQYFGPGTRLLVL.

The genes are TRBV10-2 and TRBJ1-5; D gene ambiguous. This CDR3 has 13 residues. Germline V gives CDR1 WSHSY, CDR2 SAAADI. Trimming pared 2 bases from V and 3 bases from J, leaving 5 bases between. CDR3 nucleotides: TGCGCCAGCAGTGAGGCAGTCAATCAGCCCCAGCATTTT. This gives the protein CASSEAVNQPQHF.

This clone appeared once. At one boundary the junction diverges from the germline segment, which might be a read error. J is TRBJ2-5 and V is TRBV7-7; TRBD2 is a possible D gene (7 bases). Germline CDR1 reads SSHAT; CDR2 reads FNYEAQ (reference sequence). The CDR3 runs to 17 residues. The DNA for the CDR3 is TGTGCTAGCAGCTTAGCTGGGGGGGCGGGAGCGCGAGAGACCCAGTACTTC. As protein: CASSLAGGAGARETQYF.

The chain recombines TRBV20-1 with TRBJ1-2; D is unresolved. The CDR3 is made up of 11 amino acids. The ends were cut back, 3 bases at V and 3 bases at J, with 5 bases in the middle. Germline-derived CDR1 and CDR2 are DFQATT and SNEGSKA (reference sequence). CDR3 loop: CSASIDYGYTF. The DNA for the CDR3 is TGCAGTGCTAGTATTGACTATGGCTACACCTTC.

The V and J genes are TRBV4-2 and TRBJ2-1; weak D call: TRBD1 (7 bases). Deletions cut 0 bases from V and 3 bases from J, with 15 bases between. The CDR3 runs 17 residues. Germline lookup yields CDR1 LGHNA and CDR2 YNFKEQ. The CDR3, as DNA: TGTGCCAGCAGCCAAGATCCTCCAGGGGGGTACTACAATGAGCAGTTCTTC. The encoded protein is CASSQDPPGGYYNEQFF.

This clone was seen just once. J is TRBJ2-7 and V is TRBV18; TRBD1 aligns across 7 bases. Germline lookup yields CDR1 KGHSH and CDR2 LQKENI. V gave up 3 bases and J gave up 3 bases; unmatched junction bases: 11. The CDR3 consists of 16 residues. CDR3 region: CASSPKTGKNNYEQYF. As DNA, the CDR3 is TGTGCCAGCTCACCTAAGACAGGGAAGAATAACTACGAGCAGTACTTC.

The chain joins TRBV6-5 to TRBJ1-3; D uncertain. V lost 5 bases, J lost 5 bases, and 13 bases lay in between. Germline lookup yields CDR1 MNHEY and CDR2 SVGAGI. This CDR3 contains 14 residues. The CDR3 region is CASSEQTTRNTIYF. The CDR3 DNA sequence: TGTGCCAGCAGTGAACAGACCACCCGAAACACCATATATTTT.

Here the CDR3 reads CASRPGPGAGEAFF. Here the CDR3 DNA reads TGCGCCAGCAGACCCGGGCCAGGGGCCGGTGAAGCTTTCTTT. V gene TRBV5-1 combines with J gene TRBJ1-1; TRBD1 might be the D (6 bases). Deletions cut 5 bases from V and 7 bases from J, with 18 bases between. Per germline, CDR1 SGHRS and CDR2 YFSETQ. The CDR3 has 14 amino acids.

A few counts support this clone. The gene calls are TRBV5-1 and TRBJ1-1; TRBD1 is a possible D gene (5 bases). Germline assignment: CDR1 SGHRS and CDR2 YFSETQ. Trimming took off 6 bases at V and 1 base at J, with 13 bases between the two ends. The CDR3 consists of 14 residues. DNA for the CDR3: TGCGCCAGCAAAGCCGGGACTTCGAACACTGAAGCTTTCTTT. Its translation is CASKAGTSNTEAFF. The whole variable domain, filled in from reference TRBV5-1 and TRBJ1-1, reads KAGVTQTPRYLIKTRGQQVTLSCSPISGHRSVSWYQQTPGQGLQFLFEYFSETQRNKGNFPGRFSGRQFSNSRSEMNVSTLELGDSALYLCASKAGTSNTEAFFGQGTRLTVV.

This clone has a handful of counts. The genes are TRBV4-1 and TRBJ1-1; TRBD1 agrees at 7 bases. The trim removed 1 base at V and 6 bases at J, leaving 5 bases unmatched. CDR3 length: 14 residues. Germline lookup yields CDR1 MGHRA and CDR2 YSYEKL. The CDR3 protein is CASSQGGRGPEAFF. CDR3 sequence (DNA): TGCGCCAGCAGCCAAGGAGGAAGGGGGCCTGAAGCTTTCTTT.

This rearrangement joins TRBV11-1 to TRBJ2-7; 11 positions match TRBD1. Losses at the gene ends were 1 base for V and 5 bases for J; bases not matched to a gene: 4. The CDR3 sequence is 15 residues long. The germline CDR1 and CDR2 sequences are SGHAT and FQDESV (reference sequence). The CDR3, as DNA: TGTGCCAGCAGCTTAGGGACAGGGGGCTTCCACGAGCAGTACTTC. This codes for CASSLGTGGFHEQYF.

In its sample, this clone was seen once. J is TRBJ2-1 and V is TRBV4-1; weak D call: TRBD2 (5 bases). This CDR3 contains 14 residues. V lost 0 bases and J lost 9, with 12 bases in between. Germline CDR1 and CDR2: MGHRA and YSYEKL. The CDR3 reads CASSQEGSGLEQFF. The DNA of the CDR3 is TGCGCCAGCAGCCAAGAGGGGTCCGGACTTGAGCAGTTCTTC.

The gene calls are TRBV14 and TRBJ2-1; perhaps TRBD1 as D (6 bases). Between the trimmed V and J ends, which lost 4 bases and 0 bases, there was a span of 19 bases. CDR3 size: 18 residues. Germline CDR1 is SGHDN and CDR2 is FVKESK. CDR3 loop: CASSPRRGDTSSYNEQFF. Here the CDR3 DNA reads TGTGCCAGCAGCCCCCGTCGAGGGGACACAAGCTCCTACAATGAGCAGTTCTTC.

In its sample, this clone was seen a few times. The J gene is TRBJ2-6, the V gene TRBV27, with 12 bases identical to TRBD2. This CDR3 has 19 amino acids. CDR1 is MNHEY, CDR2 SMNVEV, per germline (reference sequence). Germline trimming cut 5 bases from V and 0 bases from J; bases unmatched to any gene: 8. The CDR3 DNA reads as TGTGCCAGCAGTCCCCGGACTAGCGGGAAAATCTCTGGGGCCAACGTCCTGACTTTC. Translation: CASSPRTSGKISGANVLTF.

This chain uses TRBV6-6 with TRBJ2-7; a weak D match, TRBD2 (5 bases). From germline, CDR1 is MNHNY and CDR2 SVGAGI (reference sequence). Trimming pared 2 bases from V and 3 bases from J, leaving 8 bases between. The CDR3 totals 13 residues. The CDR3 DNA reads TGTGCCAGCAGTTACCCCGGGGTCTACGAGCAGTACTTC. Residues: CASSYPGVYEQYF.